The 19 T cell receptor beta chains below were found in one sample sequenced in a study of blood T cell repertoires in COVID-19. Profiled with immunoSEQ multiplex PCR; TCRdb holds only in-frame clones, not every one. The data contain tens of thousands of clones, 86% of them singletons. The sequencing input was peripheral blood. Receptors were obtained from a woman of 80 years or more with acute or convalescent COVID-19.

V usage is TRBV6-4 and J usage is TRBJ1-5, with D maybe TRBD1 (5 bases). Germline lookup yields CDR1 MRHNA and CDR2 SNTAGT. V was cut by 6 bases and J by 4 bases, with 10 bases left in between. There are 13 residues in the CDR3. The CDR3 DNA is TGTGCCAGCAGCAGGGAGGGGAATCAGCCCCAGCATTTT. It translates to CASSREGNQPQHF.

The chain has TRBV5-1 and TRBJ2-3; D not certain. The CDR3 is 14 amino acids. Germline values: CDR1 SGHRS, CDR2 YFSETQ. The V end was cut by 1 base, the J end by 3 bases, with 9 bases between. CDR3 bases: TGCGCCAGCAGCTTGTTACAGTGGACAGATACGCAGTATTTT. Translating gives CASSLLQWTDTQYF.

The V gene is TRBV5-6, the J gene TRBJ2-7; possible D gene TRBD2, 6 bases. The V gene's germline CDR1 is SGHDT and CDR2 YYEEEE. Deletions cut 0 bases from V and 0 bases from J, with 10 bases between. The CDR3 sequence is 15 residues long. The CDR3 DNA follows: TGTGCCAGCAGCTTGGGACTAGAGAGCTCCTACGAGCAGTACGTC. Amino acid sequence: CASSLGLESSYEQYV.

The rearrangement links TRBV6-5 to TRBJ1-5, with TRBD1 matching over 8 bases. The J segment lost 6 bases and the V segment lost 5 bases, leaving 3 bases of the junction unmatched. The V gene's germline CDR1 is MNHEY and CDR2 SVGAGI. CDR3 size: 13 residues. The CDR3 region is CASSLQGGQPQHF. In DNA form, the CDR3 reads TGTGCCAGCAGTCTACAGGGGGGTCAGCCCCAGCATTTT.

This clone has just one count. CDR3 region: CASSLGTANTEAFF. The DNA for the CDR3 is TGCGCCAGCAGCTTGGGGACAGCGAACACTGAAGCTTTCTTT. The chain links TRBV5-1 to TRBJ1-1, with D maybe TRBD1 (6 bases). This CDR3 contains 14 residues. The germline V and J ends were trimmed by 0 bases and 1 base, with 7 bases remaining between them. From germline, CDR1 is SGHRS and CDR2 YFSETQ. The full variable domain, with the rest looked up from reference TRBV5-1 and TRBJ1-1, is KAGVTQTPRYLIKTRGQQVTLSCSPISGHRSVSWYQQTPGQGLQFLFEYFSETQRNKGNFPGRFSGRQFSNSRSEMNVSTLELGDSALYLCASSLGTANTEAFFGQGTRLTVV.

This chain uses TRBV18 with TRBJ1-1; possible D gene TRBD1, 5 bases. V lost 3 bases and J lost 0, with 11 bases in between. The germline V gene has CDR1 KGHSH and CDR2 LQKENI. The CDR3 covers 15 residues. The CDR3 DNA sequence: TGTGCCAGCTCACCCGGGGGGGTAATGAACACTGAAGCTTTCTTT. It translates to CASSPGGVMNTEAFF.

The CDR3 nucleotides are TGTGCCAGCAGCCCAGGGCCTTGGGACACCATATATTTT. Translation gives CASSPGPWDTIYF. This chain uses TRBV7-2 with TRBJ1-3; the D gene is possibly TRBD1 (5 bases). Germline loops: CDR1 SGHTA, CDR2 FQGNSA. CDR3 size: 13 residues. V was clipped by 5 bases and J by 8 bases, with 13 bases between them. The full variable domain, rest sourced from reference TRBV7-2 and TRBJ1-3, is GAGVSQSPSNKVTEKGKDVELRCDPISGHTALYWYRQSLGQGLEFLIYFQGNSAPDKSGLPSDRFSAERTGGSVSTLTIQRTQQEDSAVYLCASSPGPWDTIYFGEGSWLTVV.

This clone has a single count. The rearrangement uses TRBV15 and TRBJ1-2; D gene ambiguous. The germline V and J ends were trimmed by 0 bases and 2 bases, with 4 bases remaining between them. This CDR3 spans 13 amino acids. CDR1 is LNHNV, CDR2 YYDKDF, per germline (reference sequence). Written as DNA, the CDR3 is TGTGCCACCAGCAGAGACCGGAACTATGGCTACACCTTC. It codes for CATSRDRNYGYTF. Using reference TRBV15 and TRBJ1-2 for the parts outside the CDR3, the full variable domain is DAMVIQNPRYQVTQFGKPVTLSCSQTLNHNVMYWYQQKSSQAPKLLFHYYDKDFNNEADTPDNFQSRRPNTSFCFLDIRSPGLGDTAMYLCATSRDRNYGYTFGSGTRLTVV.

V usage is TRBV29-1 and J usage is TRBJ1-5; D gene uncertain. This CDR3 spans 10 amino acids. Between the trimmed V and J ends, which lost 4 bases and 6 bases, there was a span of 4 bases. Germline CDR1 SQVTM, CDR2 ANQGSEA. In DNA form, the CDR3 reads TGCAGCGTTGTCAGTCAGCCCCAGCATTTT. This codes for CSVVSQPQHF.

Remarks on this clone: The germline gene is not matched at one end of the junction; a read error may be the cause. This chain connects TRBV28 to TRBJ2-1, with D possibly being TRBD1 (6 bases). Germline V gives CDR1 MDHEN, CDR2 SYDVKM. The length of the CDR3 is 11 residues. CDR3 nucleotides: TGTGCCAGCAGTTACAGGACAGAGCGGTTCTTC. This codes for CASSYRTERFF. The full variable domain, completed using reference TRBV28 and TRBJ2-1, is DVKVTQSSRYLVKRTGEKVFLECVQDMDHENMFWYRQDPGLGLRLIYFSYDVKMKEKGDIPEGYSVSREKKERFSLILESASTNQTSMYLCASSYRTERFFGPGTRLTVL.

CDR3 sequence: CASSYLSPLAGGQNEQFF. Here the CDR3 DNA reads TGTGCCAGCAGTTACCTCAGTCCGCTAGCGGGGGGGCAAAATGAGCAGTTCTTC. This chain uses TRBV6-2 or TRBV6-3 with TRBJ2-1; TRBD2 agrees at 12 bases. V was clipped by 2 bases and J by 7 bases; unmatched bases: 12. The germline V gene has CDR1 MNHEY and CDR2 SVGEGT. The CDR3 contains 18 residues.

This chain joins TRBV11-3 and TRBJ2-7; the match to TRBD1 covers 10 bases. The CDR3 is made up of 15 amino acids. Germline CDR1 SGHNT, CDR2 YENEEA. V trimming: 5 bases; J trimming: 4 bases; junction bases outside the gene matches: 8. The CDR3 DNA follows: TGTGCCAGCAGCCGCCAGACAGGGGGCAGGTACGAGCAGTACTTC. Translated, it gives CASSRQTGGRYEQYF.

In this sample, this clone turned up once. The chain carries TRBV5-1 and TRBJ2-5; D not resolved. The germline CDR1 and CDR2 sequences are SGHRS and YFSETQ. The CDR3 has 14 amino acids. The V gene lost 4 bases and the J gene lost 1 base, with 11 bases spanning the gap. The CDR3 DNA reads TGCGCCAGCAGCCTATGGTCCCGCCAAGAGACCCAGTACTTC. Amino acid sequence: CASSLWSRQETQYF.

The chain links TRBV6-6 to TRBJ1-3, with D unclear. The V end lost 7 bases, the J end lost 0 bases, and 10 bases lay between the germline ends. Germline CDR1 is MNHNY and CDR2 is SVGAGI (reference sequence). This CDR3 spans 14 amino acids. CDR3 sequence reads: CASTERGSGNTIYF. Here the CDR3 DNA reads TGTGCCAGCACCGAGCGGGGCTCTGGAAACACCATATATTTT.

The chain joins TRBV3-1 (or the pseudogene TRBV3-2) to TRBJ2-3, with D tentatively TRBD2 (5 bases). Trimming removed 0 bases from V and 8 bases from J, with 15 bases in between. The germline gives CDR1 LGHDT, CDR2 YNNKEL (reference sequence). CDR3 length equals 15 residues. CDR3 in DNA: TGTGCCAGCAGCCAAGAAGGCAGCGGTGCGGGTACGCAGTATTTT. Translating gives CASSQEGSGAGTQYF.

The chain links TRBV18 to TRBJ2-7, with 13 bases matching TRBD2. V lost 5 bases and J lost 0; bases outside the gene matches: 4. This CDR3 has 16 amino acids. CDR1 and CDR2 from the germline V gene are KGHSH and LQKENI. The CDR3, as DNA: TGTGCCAGCTCAGCGAGGACTAGCGGGAGCTCCTACGAGCAGTACGTC. Encoded protein: CASSARTSGSSYEQYV.

Written as DNA, the CDR3 is TGTGCCAGCAGCTCCTTTACCGGGGGGCGATACAATGAGCAGTTCTTC. This sequence encodes CASSSFTGGRYNEQFF. This chain uses TRBV7-8 with TRBJ2-1; perhaps TRBD2 as D (7 bases). This CDR3 spans 16 amino acids. Deletions cut 4 bases from V and 4 bases from J, with 17 bases between. Germline CDR1 is SGHVS and CDR2 is FQNEAQ. Full variable domain (remainder filled in from reference TRBV7-8 and TRBJ2-1): GAGVSQSPRYKVAKRGQDVALRCDPISGHVSLFWYQQALGQGPEFLTYFQNEAQLDKSGLPSDRFFAERPEGSVSTLKIQRTQQEDSAVYLCASSSFTGGRYNEQFFGPGTRLTVL.

The chain joins TRBV27 to TRBJ1-2; maybe TRBD1 (5 bases). CDR3 length equals 12 residues. V lost 2 bases, J lost 5 bases, and 6 bases lay in between. The germline V gene encodes CDR1 MNHEY and CDR2 SMNVEV (reference sequence). The CDR3 DNA follows: TGTGCCAGCAGTTTACCAGGGTATGGCTACACCTTC. Its protein is CASSLPGYGYTF.

This clone was seen a handful of times. The chain couples TRBV7-8 to TRBJ2-7; 8 nucleotides agree with TRBD2. The CDR3 is 15 residues long. V trimming: 1 base; J trimming: 5 bases; junction bases outside the gene matches: 7. Germline V lookup: CDR1 SGHVS, CDR2 FQNEAQ. CDR3: CASSLGGSGNHEQYV. In nucleotides, the CDR3 is TGTGCCAGCAGCTTAGGTGGTAGCGGGAACCACGAGCAGTACGTC.